This passage covers 11 T cell receptor beta chains from one sample sequenced in a study of vaccination effects on CD4 cells after COVID-19. ViraFEST used viral peptide pools to expand antigen-specific CD4+ T cells before sequencing. Following culture for about ten days, CD4+ T cells were isolated. Everyone in the study got two shots of either the BNT162b2 or mRNA-1273 vaccine. The repertoire was sequenced with immunoSEQ multiplex PCR; TCRdb's copy has only in-frame clones and lacks some. The sample lists under 85,000 clones; over 70% were seen once. These receptors lack a known antigen. Specimen: CD4+ T cells from PBMCs cultured with HCoV-OC43 spike peptides, collected after COVID-19 vaccination. Subset described: HCoV-OC43 spike overlapping peptide pool stimulation. Receptor source: a human donor who received a COVID-19 vaccine.

The rearrangement uses TRBV7-9 and TRBJ2-3; 8 bases match TRBD2. CDR3 length equals 15 residues. V was pared by 5 bases and J by 5 bases, with 9 bases of the junction left unmatched. Germline V gene sequence: CDR1 SEHNR, CDR2 FQNEAQ (reference sequence). The CDR3 is CASSALAGWGDTQYF. The CDR3 coding sequence is TGTGCCAGCAGCGCGCTAGCGGGCTGGGGAGATACGCAGTATTTT.

This clone has only one observation. The sample carries other DNA sequences with the same CDR3. The chain couples TRBV11-1 to TRBJ2-5; unclear D gene. The V end lost 8 bases, the J end lost 0 bases, and 10 bases lay between the germline ends. The CDR3 consists of 13 residues. CDR1 SGHAT and CDR2 FQDESV come from the germline V gene (reference sequence). CDR3 sequence (DNA): TGTGCCAGCTCTCCCGAACACCAAGAGACCCAGTACTTC. It translates to CASSPEHQETQYF.

The CDR3 DNA reads as TGTGCCAGCAGCTTAAACTATGGCTACACCTTC. It specifies CASSLNYGYTF. The J gene is TRBJ1-2, the V gene TRBV28, with D unclear. The CDR3 extends over 11 amino acids. The germline V gene has CDR1 MDHEN and CDR2 SYDVKM. Trimming stripped 6 bases from V and 2 bases from J, with 4 bases between.

This clone occurred once. This rearrangement joins TRBV5-4 to TRBJ2-7; a possible D gene is TRBD1 (6 bases). The V gene lost 9 bases and the J gene lost 0 bases, with 16 bases spanning the gap. Germline values: CDR1 SGHNT, CDR2 YYREEE (reference sequence). This CDR3 is 14 amino acids long. In DNA form, the CDR3 reads TGTGCCACCATGGCGGACAGAAGCTCCTACGAGCAGTACGTC. As protein: CATMADRSSYEQYV.

V is TRBV7-2 and J is TRBJ1-1; D gene ambiguous. V was cut by 2 bases and J by 0 bases, with 4 bases left in between. Per germline, CDR1 SGHTA and CDR2 FQGNSA. The CDR3 has 13 residues. DNA of the CDR3: TGTGCCAGCAGCTTACAGGTGAACACTGAAGCTTTCTTT. Its protein is CASSLQVNTEAFF.

The rearrangement links TRBV28 to TRBJ1-2, with D tentatively TRBD1 (5 bases). Trimming removed 5 bases from V and 3 bases from J, with 13 bases in between. Germline V gene lookup returns CDR1 MDHEN and CDR2 SYDVKM. This CDR3 has 14 residues. The CDR3 DNA follows: TGTGCCAGCAGTCCCGGGACGGGCTACTATGGCTACACCTTC. Encoded protein: CASSPGTGYYGYTF.

The chain links TRBV6-2 or TRBV6-3 to TRBJ1-1; maybe TRBD1 (6 bases). V lost 4 bases, J lost 1 base, and 10 bases lay in between. The CDR3 runs to 14 residues. The germline V gene encodes CDR1 MNHEY and CDR2 SVGEGT. CDR3 nucleotides: TGTGCCAGCAGTTTCATACAGGGGAACACTGAAGCTTTCTTT. Protein: CASSFIQGNTEAFF.

The sample holds one count of this clone. The chain joins TRBV18 to TRBJ1-1; D not certain. The CDR3 spans 14 residues. V was pared by 5 bases and J by 2 bases, with 12 bases between. The germline CDR1 and CDR2 sequences are KGHSH and LQKENI. As DNA, the CDR3 is TGTGCCAGCTCAACGACGGCGGCCAACACTGAAGCTTTCTTT. It yields the protein CASSTTAANTEAFF.

This clone has only a few counts. The gene calls are TRBV12-5 and TRBJ1-6; TRBD1 might be the D (6 bases). The CDR3 consists of 13 residues. Between the trimmed V and J ends, which lost 7 bases and 7 bases, there was a span of 11 bases. CDR1 and CDR2 (germline): LGHNT, FRNRAP. Written as DNA, the CDR3 is TGTGCTAGTGCTAGGGGGGGAAATTCACCCCTCCACTTT. Its translation: CASARGGNSPLHF.

The chain couples TRBV5-5 to TRBJ2-3, with D possibly matching TRBD2 (6 bases). The germline CDR1 and CDR2 sequences are SGHKS and YYEKEE (reference sequence). V was trimmed by 2 bases and J by 4 bases, leaving 14 bases between them. The CDR3 sequence is 15 residues long. CDR3 protein: CASSFVVRDSDTQYF. The CDR3 DNA reads as TGTGCCAGCAGCTTCGTGGTCAGGGACTCAGATACGCAGTATTTT.

The CDR3 DNA is TGTGCCAGCAGTTTAGTTAGGGGGGGAGATACGCAGTATTTT. This gives the protein CASSLVRGGDTQYF. The chain is built from TRBV27 and TRBJ2-3; D is perhaps TRBD2 (7 bases). The CDR3 covers 14 residues. Deletions cut 2 bases from V and 5 bases from J, with 11 bases between. The germline CDR1 and CDR2 sequences are MNHEY and SMNVEV (reference sequence).